This T cell receptor beta chain comes out of a study of blood T cell repertoires in COVID-19. Study background: Acute and convalescent COVID-19 specimens originated in the United States, Italy and Spain. Sample material is recorded as cDNA or gDNA derived from T cells, B-cell-depleted T cells, or PBMCs.

Authors' methods: Amplifying reference gene primers gave estimates of nucleated cell counts. The method was immunoSEQ multiplex PCR; TCRdb's version includes in-frame clones alone and lacks a portion of them. D and trimming were read from the DNA, whereas the V and J calls and clone size are those reported in that table. The sample consists of roughly 280,000 clones, about 88% of them appearing once. CDR1 and CDR2 from the germline V gene are KGHDR and SFDVKD. The V and J ends lost 4 bases and 5 bases, in that order; junction bases with no gene match: 7. This CDR3 has 15 amino acids. Remarks on this clone: Different DNA sequences within this sample yield the same CDR3.

Source material: PBMCs or T cells enriched from blood (not recorded which). This chain uses TRBV24-1 with TRBJ2-3, with 8 bases aligning to TRBD2. The TCR originated in a woman in her forties or fifties who had recovered from COVID-19. The CDR3 region is CATSEPGLGVDTQYF. In DNA, the CDR3 is TGTGCCACCAGTGAGCCGGGACTAGGAGTAGATACGCAGTATTTT.